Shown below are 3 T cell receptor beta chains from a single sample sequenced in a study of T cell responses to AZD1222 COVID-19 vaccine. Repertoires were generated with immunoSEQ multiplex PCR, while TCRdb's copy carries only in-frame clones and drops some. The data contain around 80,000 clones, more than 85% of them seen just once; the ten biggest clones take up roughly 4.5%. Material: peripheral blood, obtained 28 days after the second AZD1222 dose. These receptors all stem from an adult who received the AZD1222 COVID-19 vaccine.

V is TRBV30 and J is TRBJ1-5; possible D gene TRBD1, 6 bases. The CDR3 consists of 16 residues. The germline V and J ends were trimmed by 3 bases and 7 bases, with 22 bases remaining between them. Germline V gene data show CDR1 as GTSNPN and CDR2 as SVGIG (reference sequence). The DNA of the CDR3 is TGTGCCTGGAGCCCTTTTTCGCCAGGGGAAGGCCAGCCCCAGCATTTT. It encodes CAWSPFSPGEGQPQHF. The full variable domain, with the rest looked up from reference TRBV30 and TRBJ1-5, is SQTIHQWPATLVQPVGSPLSLECTVEGTSNPNLYWYRQAAGRGLQLLFYSVGIGQISSEVPQNLSASRPQDRQFILSSKKLLLSDSGFYLCAWSPFSPGEGQPQHFGDGTRLSIL.

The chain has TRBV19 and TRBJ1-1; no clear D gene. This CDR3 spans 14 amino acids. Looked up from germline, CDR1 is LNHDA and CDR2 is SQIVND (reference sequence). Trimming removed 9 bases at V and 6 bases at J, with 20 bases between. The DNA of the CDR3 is TGTGCCAGCCGGTTTCTTTCGGAGTCGGCTGAAGCTTTCTTT. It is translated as CASRFLSESAEAFF.

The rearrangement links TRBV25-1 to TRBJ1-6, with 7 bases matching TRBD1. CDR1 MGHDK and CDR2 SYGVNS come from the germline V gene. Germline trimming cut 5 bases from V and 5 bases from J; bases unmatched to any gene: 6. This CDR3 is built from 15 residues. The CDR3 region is CASSPWDRNNSPLHF. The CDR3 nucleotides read TGTGCCAGCAGTCCATGGGACAGAAATAATTCACCCCTCCACTTT.